Sequencing of this T cell receptor (beta chain) was carried out in a study of blood T cell repertoires in COVID-19. TCRdb keeps only in-frame clones here, not all; method: immunoSEQ multiplex PCR. The sample carries 200,000 to 250,000 clones, over 80% recorded once. This clone is a singleton in its sample. Germline V gene lookup returns CDR1 SGHRS and CDR2 YFSETQ. V was pared by 3 bases and J by 1 base, with 13 bases between. The CDR3 length is 15 residues. Material: PBMCs or T cells enriched from blood (not recorded which). This clonotype originated in a woman aged 25-40 years who had been exposed to COVID-19. V gene TRBV5-1 combines with J gene TRBJ1-1, with unresolved D. CDR3 loop: CASSYYPGENTEAFF. DNA for the CDR3: TGCGCCAGCAGCTATTATCCCGGGGAGAACACTGAAGCTTTCTTT.